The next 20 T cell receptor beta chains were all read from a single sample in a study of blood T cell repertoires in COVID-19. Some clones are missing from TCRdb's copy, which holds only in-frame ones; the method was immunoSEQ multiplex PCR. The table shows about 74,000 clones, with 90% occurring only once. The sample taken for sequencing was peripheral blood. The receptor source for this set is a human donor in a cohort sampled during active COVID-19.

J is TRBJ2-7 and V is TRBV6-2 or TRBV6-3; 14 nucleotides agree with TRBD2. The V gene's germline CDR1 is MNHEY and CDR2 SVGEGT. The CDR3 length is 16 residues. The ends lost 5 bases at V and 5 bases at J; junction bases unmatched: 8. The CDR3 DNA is TGTGCCAGCAGTCTGGGACTAGCGGGAGTCTTCAACGAGCAGTACTTC. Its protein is CASSLGLAGVFNEQYF.

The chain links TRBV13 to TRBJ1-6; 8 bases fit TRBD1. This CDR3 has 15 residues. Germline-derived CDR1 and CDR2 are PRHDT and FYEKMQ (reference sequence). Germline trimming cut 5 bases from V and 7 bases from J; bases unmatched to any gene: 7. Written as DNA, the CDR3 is TGTGCCAGCAGCCTGAGGACAGGGCGGAATTCACCCCTCCACTTT. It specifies CASSLRTGRNSPLHF.

The CDR3 spells CASISTGPGYTF. The CDR3, as DNA: TGTGCCAGTATTTCGACAGGGCCTGGCTACACCTTC. This chain links TRBV19 with TRBJ1-2, with TRBD1 identical over 7 bases. The V and J ends lost 7 bases and 7 bases, in that order; junction bases with no gene match: 6. Germline CDR1 and CDR2: LNHDA and SQIVND (reference sequence). This CDR3 is 12 amino acids long.

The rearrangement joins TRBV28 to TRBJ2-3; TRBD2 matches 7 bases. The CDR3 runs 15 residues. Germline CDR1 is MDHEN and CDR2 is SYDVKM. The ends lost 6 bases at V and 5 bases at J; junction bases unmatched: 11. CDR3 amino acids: CASSPREGLRDTQYF. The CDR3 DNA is TGTGCCAGCAGCCCTAGGGAGGGGCTCAGAGATACGCAGTATTTT. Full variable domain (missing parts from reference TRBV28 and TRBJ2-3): DVKVTQSSRYLVKRTGEKVFLECVQDMDHENMFWYRQDPGLGLRLIYFSYDVKMKEKGDIPEGYSVSREKKERFSLILESASTNQTSMYLCASSPREGLRDTQYFGPGTRLTVL.

The CDR3 loop is CASSILAGGGDTQYF. The CDR3 DNA sequence: TGTGCCAGTAGTATACTAGCGGGGGGCGGAGATACGCAGTATTTT. The rearrangement links TRBV19 to TRBJ2-3; 11 bases are shared with TRBD2. Germline V lookup: CDR1 LNHDA, CDR2 SQIVND (reference sequence). The trim removed 2 bases at V and 5 bases at J, leaving 3 bases unmatched. This CDR3 has 15 amino acids.

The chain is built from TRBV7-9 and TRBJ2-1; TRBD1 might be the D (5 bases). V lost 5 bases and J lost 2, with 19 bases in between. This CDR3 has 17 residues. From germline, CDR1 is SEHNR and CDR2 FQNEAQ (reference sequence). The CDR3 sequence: CASSTPPRGGTYNEQFF. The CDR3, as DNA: TGTGCCAGCAGCACCCCTCCAAGGGGTGGAACCTACAATGAGCAGTTCTTC.

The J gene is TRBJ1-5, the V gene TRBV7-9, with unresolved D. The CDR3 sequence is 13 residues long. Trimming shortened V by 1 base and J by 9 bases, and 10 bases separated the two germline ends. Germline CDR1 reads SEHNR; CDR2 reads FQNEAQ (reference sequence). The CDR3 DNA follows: TGTGCCAGCAGCTTAGGAGAGGCCCGGCCCCAGCATTTT. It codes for CASSLGEARPQHF.

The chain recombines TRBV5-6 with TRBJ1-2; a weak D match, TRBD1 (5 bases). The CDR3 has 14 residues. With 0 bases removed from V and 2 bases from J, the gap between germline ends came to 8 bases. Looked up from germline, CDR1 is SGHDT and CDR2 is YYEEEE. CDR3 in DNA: TGTGCCAGCAGCTTGGGGGCAGGGAACTATGGCTACACCTTC. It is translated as CASSLGAGNYGYTF.

Written as DNA, the CDR3 is TGCGCCAGCAGCCCAAGATTAAGGGCTCAGGGATCTGGAAACACCATATATTTT. Its protein is CASSPRLRAQGSGNTIYF. The J gene is TRBJ1-3, the V gene TRBV4-3; a possible D gene is TRBD1 (5 bases). Germline lookup yields CDR1 LGHNA and CDR2 YSLEER. The CDR3 extends over 18 amino acids. V gave up 4 bases and J gave up 1 base, with 20 bases separating them.

The CDR3 DNA is TGTGCCAGCAGTTTCCCCTCTGGATGGGGAGCCGGCTTGGACGAGCAGTACTTC. Protein sequence: CASSFPSGWGAGLDEQYF. The V gene is TRBV28, the J gene TRBJ2-7, with D tentatively TRBD2 (5 bases). Trimming pared 3 bases from V and 5 bases from J, leaving 26 bases between. Germline V lookup: CDR1 MDHEN, CDR2 SYDVKM. CDR3 size: 18 residues. Combining the CDR3 with reference TRBV28 and TRBJ2-7 gives the whole variable domain DVKVTQSSRYLVKRTGEKVFLECVQDMDHENMFWYRQDPGLGLRLIYFSYDVKMKEKGDIPEGYSVSREKKERFSLILESASTNQTSMYLCASSFPSGWGAGLDEQYFGPGTRLTVT.

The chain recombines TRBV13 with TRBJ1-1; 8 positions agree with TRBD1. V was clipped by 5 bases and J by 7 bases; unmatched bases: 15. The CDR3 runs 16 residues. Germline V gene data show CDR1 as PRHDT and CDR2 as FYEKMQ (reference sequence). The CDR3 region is CASSPRPRGRRSEAFF. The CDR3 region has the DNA TGTGCCAGCAGCCCACGACCCAGGGGGCGTAGGAGTGAAGCTTTCTTT.

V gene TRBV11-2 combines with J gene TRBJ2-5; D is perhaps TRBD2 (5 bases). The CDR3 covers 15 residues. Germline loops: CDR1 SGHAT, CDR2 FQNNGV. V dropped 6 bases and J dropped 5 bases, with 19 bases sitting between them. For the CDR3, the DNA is TGTGCCAGCAGACTGTCGGGGTTAGAAAGGGAGACCCAGTACTTC. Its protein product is CASRLSGLERETQYF.

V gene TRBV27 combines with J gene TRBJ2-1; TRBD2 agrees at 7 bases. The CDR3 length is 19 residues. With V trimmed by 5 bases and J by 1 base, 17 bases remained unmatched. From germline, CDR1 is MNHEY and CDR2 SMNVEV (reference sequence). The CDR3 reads CASSPGADVPGLSYNEQFF. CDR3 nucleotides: TGTGCCAGCAGTCCCGGCGCGGATGTCCCGGGACTATCCTACAATGAGCAGTTCTTC.

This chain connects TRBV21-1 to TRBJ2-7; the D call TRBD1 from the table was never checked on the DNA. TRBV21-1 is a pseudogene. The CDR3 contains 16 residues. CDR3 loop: CASSKAGQYATYEQYF. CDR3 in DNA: TGTGCCAGCAGCAAAGCAGGACAGTATGCGACCTACGAGCAGTACTTC.

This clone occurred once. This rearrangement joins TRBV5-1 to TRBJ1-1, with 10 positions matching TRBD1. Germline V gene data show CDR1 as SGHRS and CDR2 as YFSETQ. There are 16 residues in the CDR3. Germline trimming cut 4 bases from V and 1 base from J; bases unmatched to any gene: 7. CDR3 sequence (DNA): TGCGCCAGCAGCCCGGGGACAGGGGATCGGAACACTGAAGCTTTCTTT. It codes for CASSPGTGDRNTEAFF.

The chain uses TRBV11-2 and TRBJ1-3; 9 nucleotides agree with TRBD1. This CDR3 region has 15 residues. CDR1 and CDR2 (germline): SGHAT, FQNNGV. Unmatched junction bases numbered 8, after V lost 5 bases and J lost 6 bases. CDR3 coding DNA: TGTGCCAGCAGCGCGGGACAGGGTCTCGTAAACACCATATATTTT. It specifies CASSAGQGLVNTIYF.

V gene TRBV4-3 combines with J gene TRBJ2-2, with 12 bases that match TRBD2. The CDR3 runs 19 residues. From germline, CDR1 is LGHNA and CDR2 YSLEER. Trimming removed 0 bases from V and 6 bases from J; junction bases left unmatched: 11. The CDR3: CASSQELASGRVLAGELFF. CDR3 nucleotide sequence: TGCGCCAGCAGCCAAGAGTTGGCTAGCGGGAGGGTTCTGGCCGGGGAGCTGTTTTTT.

DNA of the CDR3: TGTGCCAGCAGCTTAGCCGGGGAGGGGTATCAGCCCCAGCATTTT. This gives the protein CASSLAGEGYQPQHF. V and J are TRBV7-8 and TRBJ1-5; D might be TRBD1 (5 bases). Germline-derived CDR1 and CDR2 are SGHVS and FQNEAQ. There are 15 residues in the CDR3. The ends were cut back, 0 bases at V and 5 bases at J, with 11 bases in the middle.

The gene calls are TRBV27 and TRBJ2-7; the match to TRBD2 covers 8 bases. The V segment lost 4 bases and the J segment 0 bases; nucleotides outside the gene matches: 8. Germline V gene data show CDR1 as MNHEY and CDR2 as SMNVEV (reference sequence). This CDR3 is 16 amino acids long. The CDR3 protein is CASSSWTSRSSYEQYF. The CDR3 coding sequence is TGTGCCAGCAGTTCCTGGACTAGCCGTAGCTCCTACGAGCAGTACTTC.

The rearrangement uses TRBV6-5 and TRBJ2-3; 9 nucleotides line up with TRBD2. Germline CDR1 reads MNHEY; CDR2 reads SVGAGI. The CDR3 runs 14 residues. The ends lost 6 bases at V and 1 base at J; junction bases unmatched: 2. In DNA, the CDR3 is TGTGCCAGCAGGGAGCGGGGGGGCACAGATACGCAGTATTTT. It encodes CASRERGGTDTQYF.